Shown below are 26 T cell receptor beta chains from a single sample sequenced in a study of cytomegalovirus exposure and HLA in healthy donors. Assay used: immunoSEQ multiplex PCR; TCRdb lists only in-frame clones, some missing. The table records tens of thousands of clones, approximately 95% of them present only once. Sequenced: PBMCs. The receptors originated from a young woman in good health and CMV-seropositive.

This clone appeared once. The chain combines TRBV5-4 with TRBJ2-2; 7 nucleotides line up with TRBD2. The ends lost 2 bases at V and 2 bases at J; junction bases unmatched: 3. CDR3 length equals 15 residues. Per the germline V gene, CDR1 is SGHNT and CDR2 is YYREEE (reference sequence). This chain's CDR3 is CASSFKAGNTGELFF. For the CDR3, the DNA is TGTGCCAGCAGCTTTAAAGCGGGAAACACCGGGGAGCTGTTTTTT.

The chain employs TRBV11-2 and TRBJ1-1; possibly TRBD1 for D (5 bases). CDR1 is SGHAT, CDR2 FQNNGV, per germline. The CDR3 is made up of 16 amino acids. Trimming stripped 6 bases from V and 5 bases from J, with 22 bases between. The CDR3 here is CASSFPRAGGWTEAFF. In nucleotides, the CDR3 is TGTGCCAGCAGTTTCCCCCGGGCGGGGGGGTGGACTGAAGCTTTCTTT.

The V and J genes are TRBV29-1 and TRBJ2-7, with 8 bases matching TRBD1. This CDR3 spans 11 amino acids. The germline V gene encodes CDR1 SQVTM and CDR2 ANQGSEA. V was clipped by 5 bases and J by 6 bases; unmatched bases: 3. CDR3 region: CSVSQGGEQYF. DNA for the CDR3: TGCAGCGTTTCACAGGGGGGCGAGCAGTACTTC.

The V and J genes are TRBV16 and TRBJ2-7; 11 bases are a match to TRBD1. Germline CDR1 is KGHSY and CDR2 is FQNENV. CDR3 length: 15 amino acids. V dropped 2 bases and J dropped 3; count of bases not matched to a gene: 3. The CDR3 DNA reads as TGTGCCAGCAGCCAAACCGGGACAGGGGGCTACGAGCAGTACTTC. As protein: CASSQTGTGGYEQYF. Based on the CDR3 plus reference TRBV16 and TRBJ2-7, the full variable domain is GEEVAQTPKHLVRGEGQKAKLYCAPIKGHSYVFWYQQVLKNEFKFLISFQNENVFDETGMPKERFSAKCLPNSPCSLEIQATKLEDSAVYFCASSQTGTGGYEQYFGPGTRLTVT.

The CDR3 sequence is CASSRLEGDEQYF. The CDR3 DNA sequence: TGCGCCAGCAGCCGTCTCGAGGGGGACGAGCAGTACTTC. The V and J genes are TRBV4-3 and TRBJ2-7, with TRBD1 as a possible D gene (6 bases). Germline loops: CDR1 LGHNA, CDR2 YSLEER. V was pared by 4 bases and J by 5 bases, with 12 bases between. The CDR3 totals 13 residues.

The V gene is TRBV7-8, the J gene TRBJ2-2, with a tentative D call TRBD2 (6 bases). The V and J ends lost 5 bases and 6 bases respectively, with 10 bases between them. CDR3 length: 13 residues. The V gene's germline CDR1 is SGHVS and CDR2 FQNEAQ. The CDR3 loop is CASSQSGSGELFF. CDR3 bases: TGTGCCAGCAGCCAGAGCGGGTCCGGGGAGCTGTTTTTT.

The V gene is TRBV28, the J gene TRBJ1-1; D is unresolved. Germline V gene sequence: CDR1 MDHEN, CDR2 SYDVKM. Trimming removed 3 bases from V and 4 bases from J, with 12 bases in between. This CDR3 comprises 14 residues. The DNA for the CDR3 is TGTGCCAGCAGTTTTCCGTCTGGGCCCACTGAAGCTTTCTTT. Its translation: CASSFPSGPTEAFF.

The V call is TRBV7-7, the J call TRBJ2-5; D not certain. Trimming took off 5 bases at V and 4 bases at J, with 5 bases between the two ends. Germline loops: CDR1 SSHAT, CDR2 FNYEAQ (reference sequence). CDR3 length equals 11 residues. Here the CDR3 reads CASSPGETQYF. CDR3 coding DNA: TGTGCCAGCAGCCCGGGAGAGACCCAGTACTTC.

The chain recombines TRBV5-6 with TRBJ2-7, with D possibly being TRBD2 (7 bases). The CDR3 sequence is 14 residues long. V gave up 4 bases and J gave up 4 bases, with 15 bases separating them. Per the germline V gene, CDR1 is SGHDT and CDR2 is YYEEEE. For the CDR3, the DNA is TGTGCCAGCAGCCCTGGACGGGGGGCATACGAGCAGTACTTC. It yields the protein CASSPGRGAYEQYF.

The chain carries TRBV12-5 and TRBJ2-3; D call uncertain. The CDR3 loop spans 12 amino acids. In germline, CDR1 is LGHNT, CDR2 FRNRAP. V lost 3 bases to trimming and J lost 3 bases, with 4 bases between them. The CDR3 sequence is CASGFGTDTQYF. CDR3 coding DNA: TGTGCTAGTGGTTTCGGTACAGATACGCAGTATTTT.

The chain recombines TRBV5-6 with TRBJ1-2, with D possibly matching TRBD1 (6 bases). Germline lookup yields CDR1 SGHDT and CDR2 YYEEEE. The length of the CDR3 is 13 residues. V was cut by 4 bases and J by 4 bases, with 11 bases left in between. The CDR3 DNA reads as TGTGCCAGCAGCCTAGGACAGATCTATGGCTACACCTTC. Encoded protein: CASSLGQIYGYTF. Filled out from reference TRBV5-6 and TRBJ1-2, the complete variable domain reads DAGVTQSPTHLIKTRGQQVTLRCSPKSGHDTVSWYQQALGQGPQFIFQYYEEEERQRGNFPDRFSGHQFPNYSSELNVNALLLGDSALYLCASSLGQIYGYTFGSGTRLTVV.

V gene TRBV28 combines with J gene TRBJ1-5, with 8 bases that match TRBD1. The CDR3 spans 14 residues. CDR1 and CDR2 (germline): MDHEN, SYDVKM. V trimming: 10 bases; J trimming: 9 bases; junction bases outside the gene matches: 14. In nucleotides, the CDR3 is TGTGCCACCGGTCGACAGGGGCCCGGAAGGCCCCAGCATTTT. This gives the protein CATGRQGPGRPQHF.

The chain has TRBV5-5 and TRBJ2-7; D is unclear. The CDR3 covers 11 residues. V lost 7 bases and J 7 bases, leaving 12 bases between the germline ends. Germline V gene data show CDR1 as SGHKS and CDR2 as YYEKEE (reference sequence). The CDR3 DNA reads TGTGCCAGCGGCCCGGCCAGGGAGCAGTACTTC. Its translation is CASGPAREQYF.

V usage is TRBV2 and J usage is TRBJ2-2; tentative D call: TRBD1 (6 bases). With 1 base removed from V and 6 bases from J, the gap between germline ends came to 15 bases. This CDR3 contains 16 residues. The V gene's germline CDR1 is SNHLY and CDR2 FYNNEI. Here the CDR3 reads CASSEESNRVSGELFF. In nucleotides, the CDR3 is TGTGCCAGCAGTGAAGAGAGCAACAGGGTTTCCGGGGAGCTGTTTTTT.

The rearrangement links TRBV11-2 to TRBJ1-1; 8 nucleotides match TRBD1. The CDR3 has 15 residues. V shed 1 base and J 5 bases; nucleotides not matched to a gene: 6. Germline V gives CDR1 SGHAT, CDR2 FQNNGV. CDR3 sequence reads: CASSLGRGRWTEAFF. DNA for the CDR3: TGTGCCAGCAGCTTAGGCAGGGGGCGATGGACTGAAGCTTTCTTT.

This clone was observed a handful of times. V is TRBV6-4 and J is TRBJ2-5; TRBD1 matches at 12 bases. The CDR3 loop spans 14 amino acids. With 3 bases clipped from V and 4 bases from J, the junction kept 0 bases outside the gene matches. In germline, CDR1 is MRHNA, CDR2 SNTAGT. The CDR3 DNA reads as TGTGCCAGCAGTGAGGGACAGGGGGCAGAGACCCAGTACTTC. It yields the protein CASSEGQGAETQYF.

This chain uses TRBV4-3 with TRBJ2-7, with a weak D call TRBD1 (6 bases). CDR3 length: 15 amino acids. V gave up 7 bases and J gave up 4 bases, with 20 bases separating them. Per the germline V gene, CDR1 is LGHNA and CDR2 is YSLEER. The CDR3 protein is CASTQTARGGYEQYF. CDR3 coding DNA: TGCGCCAGCACCCAGACGGCCAGGGGTGGATACGAGCAGTACTTC.

This clone appeared a few times. The genes are TRBV2 and TRBJ1-1; D gene unclear. This CDR3 is 12 amino acids long. The germline gives CDR1 SNHLY, CDR2 FYNNEI. The ends were cut back, 6 bases at V and 6 bases at J, with 11 bases in the middle. The CDR3 bases are TGTGCCAGCAGCCCCGAGGTGGCTGAAGCTTTCTTT. This gives the protein CASSPEVAEAFF.

This chain connects TRBV29-1 to TRBJ1-4, with 7 bases lining up with TRBD1. Per the germline V gene, CDR1 is SQVTM and CDR2 is ANQGSEA. The CDR3 totals 14 residues. Trimming took 0 bases from V and 7 from J; bases not matched to a gene: 5. The CDR3 reads CSVEDPGGGEKLFF. The CDR3 DNA is TGCAGCGTTGAAGACCCAGGGGGAGGTGAAAAACTGTTTTTT.

V gene TRBV14 combines with J gene TRBJ1-1, with 7 bases identical to TRBD1. The germline gives CDR1 SGHDN, CDR2 FVKESK. J was trimmed by 1 base and V by 1 base; bases with no gene match: 6. This CDR3 has 16 amino acids. CDR3 DNA: TGTGCCAGCAGCCAAGGACAGGGAAGGACGAACACTGAAGCTTTCTTT. Its translation is CASSQGQGRTNTEAFF.

This sequence joins TRBV9 and TRBJ1-1, with D possibly TRBD1 on 6 matching bases. From germline, CDR1 is SGDLS and CDR2 YYNGEE. Trimming cost V 0 bases and J 2 bases, with 11 bases left between them. The length of the CDR3 is 15 residues. CDR3 sequence (DNA): TGTGCCAGCAGCGTAGTTCAGGGGATAAACACTGAAGCTTTCTTT. Translated, it gives CASSVVQGINTEAFF.

The V gene is TRBV7-7, the J gene TRBJ2-7, with a tentative D call TRBD1 (6 bases). Germline CDR1 is SSHAT and CDR2 is FNYEAQ (reference sequence). The V end was cut by 3 bases, the J end by 1 base, with 13 bases between. This CDR3 has 15 amino acids. The CDR3 reads CASSLGHGGSYEQYF. CDR3 DNA: TGTGCCAGCAGCTTGGGACACGGCGGATCCTACGAGCAGTACTTC.

The V gene is TRBV18, the J gene TRBJ2-2; TRBD1 is a possible D gene (6 bases). The CDR3 has 16 amino acids. Germline-derived CDR1 and CDR2 are KGHSH and LQKENI. Trimming left V 2 bases short and J 5 bases short, with 15 bases between. DNA for the CDR3: TGTGCCAGCTCACCATATGGGCAGGGGAAGACCGGGGAGCTGTTTTTT. It specifies CASSPYGQGKTGELFF.

A single count supports this clone. V is TRBV21-1 and J is TRBJ2-7; no DNA check was done on the table's D call, TRBD2. TRBV21-1 is deemed a pseudogene. The CDR3 is 13 amino acids. CDR3: CAIERELTYEQYF. CDR3 in DNA: TGTGCCATTGAGCGGGAGTTAACCTACGAGCAGTACTTC.

This rearrangement joins TRBV18 to TRBJ2-7; 7 bases match TRBD1. This CDR3 region has 12 residues. Germline loops: CDR1 KGHSH, CDR2 LQKENI. After removal of 4 bases from V and 3 bases from J, the junction contained 0 bases not matched to a gene. Here the CDR3 reads CASSRDSYEQYF. The CDR3 DNA reads TGTGCCAGCTCACGGGACAGCTACGAGCAGTACTTC.

V usage is TRBV6-6 and J usage is TRBJ2-2, with D unresolved. V lost 8 bases and J 6 bases, leaving 10 bases between the germline ends. Germline V gene sequence: CDR1 MNHNY, CDR2 SVGAGI (reference sequence). The CDR3 runs 12 residues. DNA for the CDR3: TGTGCCAGCTCTCGTCTCCCCGGGGAGCTGTTTTTT. Encoded protein: CASSRLPGELFF.